This T cell receptor (beta chain) appears in the sequencing data of a study of shared clonotypes between healthy human individuals. About the study: The donor pool was made up of two women and a few men aged 18 to 49. General study results and limits: The low donor count limited represented genetic and exposure-history diversity.

The protocol was immunoSEQ multiplex PCR, while the TCRdb copy is restricted to in-frame clones and leaves out a portion. Of some 2.1 million clones in the sample, roughly 95% are singletons; the top ten hold 1.5% to 2%. Naive CD8 cells lacked CD45RO and underwent positive selection for CCR7, leaving out terminally differentiated effector memory CD45RA+ cells. This CDR3 has 12 residues. Germline CDR1 SGDLS, CDR2 YYNGEE. V shed 0 bases and J shed 3 bases, with 0 bases lying between them. As concerns this clone: Its target is unknown. This specimen includes other DNA sequences encoding the same CDR3.

Sequenced: naive CD8+ T cells from PBMCs. V gene TRBV9 combines with J gene TRBJ2-2; D gene uncertain. The TCR was taken from a man younger than 30 in good health. Some clones in this sample may be carry-over from other donors' samples. CDR3 protein: CASSVDTGELFF. CDR3 bases: TGTGCCAGCAGCGTAGACACCGGGGAGCTGTTTTTT.